This T cell receptor beta chain was obtained from a study of T cell responses to AZD1222 COVID-19 vaccine. Produced via immunoSEQ multiplex PCR; TCRdb's table is partial and in-frame only. This table has 140,000 or so clones, about nine tenths appearing once. The CDR3 totals 15 residues. The V gene's germline CDR1 is MNHEY and CDR2 SVGAGI. Trimming took off 4 bases at V and 5 bases at J, with 17 bases between the two ends. The chain joins TRBV6-5 to TRBJ2-5; D might be TRBD1 (6 bases). The clonotype comes from an adult in good health. This specimen consisted of peripheral blood, obtained on day 0 of AZD1222 vaccination. This chain's CDR3 is CASSSATGLFETQYF. The CDR3 nucleotides are TGTGCCAGCAGTTCTGCGACAGGTTTATTTGAGACCCAGTACTTC.